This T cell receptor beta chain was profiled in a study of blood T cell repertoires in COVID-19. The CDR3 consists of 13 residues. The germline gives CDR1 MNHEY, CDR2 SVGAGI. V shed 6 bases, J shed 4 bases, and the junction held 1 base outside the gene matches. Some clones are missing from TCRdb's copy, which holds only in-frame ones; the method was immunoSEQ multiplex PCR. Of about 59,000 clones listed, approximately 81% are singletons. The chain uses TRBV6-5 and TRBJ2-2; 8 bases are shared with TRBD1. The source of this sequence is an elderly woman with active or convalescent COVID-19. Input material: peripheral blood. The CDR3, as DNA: TGTGCCAGCAGCGGACAGGGCACCGGGGAGCTGTTTTTT. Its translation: CASSGQGTGELFF.